This TCR beta chain was recovered during a study of cytomegalovirus exposure and HLA in healthy donors. General study results and limits: A later analysis showed TCR association rates differing by HLA locus, peaking at DRB1 and lowest at HLA-C.

CDR1 MGHRA and CDR2 YSYEKL come from the germline V gene. Trimming took 8 bases from V and 4 from J; bases not matched to a gene: 9. This CDR3 has 15 amino acids. PCR involved 60 Vbeta and 13 Jbeta primers. TCRdb's table, derived via immunoSEQ multiplex PCR, lists solely in-frame clones and lacks some. The sample consists of 120,000 or so clones, 80% of them appearing once. On this clone: Antigen specificity is unknown.

This chain connects TRBV4-1 to TRBJ2-4; 9 bases agree with TRBD1. This receptor was taken from a man aged 25-45 years in good health and CMV-seropositive. Specimen: PBMCs. CDR3 sequence: CASRDPGTGKNIQYF. The CDR3, as DNA: TGCGCCAGCCGAGATCCCGGGACAGGGAAAAACATTCAGTACTTC.